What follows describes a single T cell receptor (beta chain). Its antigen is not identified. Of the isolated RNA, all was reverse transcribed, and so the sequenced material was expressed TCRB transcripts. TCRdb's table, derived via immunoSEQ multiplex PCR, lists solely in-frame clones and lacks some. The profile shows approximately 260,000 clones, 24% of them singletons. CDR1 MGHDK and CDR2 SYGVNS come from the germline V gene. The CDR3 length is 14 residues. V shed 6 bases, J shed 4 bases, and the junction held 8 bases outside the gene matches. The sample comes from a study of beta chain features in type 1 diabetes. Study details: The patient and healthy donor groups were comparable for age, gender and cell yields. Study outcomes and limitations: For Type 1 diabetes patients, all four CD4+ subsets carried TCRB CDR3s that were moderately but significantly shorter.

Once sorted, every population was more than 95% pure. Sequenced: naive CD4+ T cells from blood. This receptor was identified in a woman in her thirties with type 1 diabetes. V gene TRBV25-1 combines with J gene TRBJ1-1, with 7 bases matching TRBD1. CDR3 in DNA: TGTGCCAGCAGCCGGGCAGGGGGGTTCACTGAAGCTTTCTTT. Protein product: CASSRAGGFTEAFF.